This T cell receptor beta chain was sequenced in a study of cytomegalovirus exposure and HLA in healthy donors. Broader study findings: There were some public TCRs occurring in many donors, but most TCR sequences were rare.

To note about this clone: What it binds is not known.

Clones were read by immunoSEQ multiplex PCR, and TCRdb kept only the in-frame ones, dropping some. The sample shows tens of thousands of clones, about 92% of them seen only once. CDR1 and CDR2 from the germline V gene are MRHNA and SNTAGT. The CDR3 loop spans 13 amino acids. V lost 3 bases and J lost 2, with 6 bases in between. The sequencing sample was made of PBMCs. The origin of this receptor is a man aged 18-30 years in good health and CMV-seronegative. The rearrangement links TRBV6-4 to TRBJ2-3; D is unclear. CDR3 coding DNA: TGTGCCAGCAGTGAAACTTTCACAGATACGCAGTATTTT. This translates into CASSETFTDTQYF.